This T cell receptor beta chain comes out of a study of tumor and adjacent non-tumor tissue in lung cancer listed by TCRdb under 2018. With regard to the full study: Patients with adenocarcinoma (approximately 13), squamous cell carcinoma (2) and small cell lung cancer (1) were included in the cohort. Ages among the 15 or so patients ranged from about 31 to 76 years, there were ten or so men and 5 women, and disease was at TNM stage I to III. Sequencing generated a total of some 130 million productive TCRbeta reads, averaging roughly 4.3 million reads per sample. The study compared bulk TCRbeta repertoires from lung tumor tissue and matched distant non-tumor lung tissue of about 15 lung cancer patients. TCRbeta CDR3 sequencing was performed on 30 to 35 paired specimens, with one tumor sample and one normal lung sample collected per patient. Overall study outcomes, separate from this receptor: The top 100 clones accounted for a significantly larger cumulative portion of the repertoire in normal lung than in tumor tissue. Only around 15 patients were included in the cohort, and the need for larger samples and more detailed clinical data was noted by the authors. The methods do not name the sequencing platform or mention unique molecular identifiers. Tumor tissue showed significantly greater TCR diversity (inverse Simpson) than normal lung tissue (around 450 vs 150, P = 0.0075, Mann-Whitney U test). TCR diversity was significantly higher in younger patients, and higher tumor TCR diversity was associated with shorter overall and disease-free survival. Peripheral blood was not sequenced, so blood TCRbeta repertoires in these lung cancer patients were not examined.

Library creation used multiplex PCR. Data came from an Illumina HiSeq 2500. Following protocols modified from ARM-PCR, the researchers constructed TCRbeta libraries through three rounds of nested PCR with primers (Table S4). PCR products of 200-500 bp were gel-excised and purified with the QIAquick gel extraction kit before sequencing. In the authors' own workflow: Reads were cleaned with Trimmomatic, merged with FLASH into complete CDR3 sequences, and assigned to V(D)J germline segments with MiTCR. VDJtools was used to compute clonal diversity as the inverse Simpson's index. In-frame sequences without a premature stop codon were defined as productive reads. TCRdb reanalyzed the raw reads on its own, using fastp at Q25 for trimming and MiXCR for clone calling, and kept in-frame beta chains. Rows are combined by CDR3 protein, so each entry shows the most common genes and DNA. TCRdb, not the original authors, processed these V and J calls. The sample yields about 100,000 distinct CDR3 sequences; approximately 65% were counted once. The leading ten clones occupy roughly 19% of the sample.

RNA was extracted from bulk unsorted tissue and checked for quality with a NanoDrop ND-1000 and an Agilent 2100. Distant non-tumor tissue taken more than 3 cm from the tumor edge was used as the normal lung sample. All donors had newly diagnosed lung cancer, had not received prior chemotherapy, and were admitted for thoracic surgery in China between August and November 2014. Anyone who had undergone radiotherapy or chemotherapy before, or who had another cancer at the same time, was left out of the study. Pieces of surgical tissue measuring roughly 1-2.2 cm3 were kept in RNAlater solution and held at -80 degrees C until needed. This clonotype was found a few times. The target of this receptor is not known. The input lacks base qualities; no much larger clone sits a single base away. The receptor was isolated from a man aged 30 to 45 with non-small cell lung cancer. The sequencing input was distant non-tumor lung tissue.

The CDR3 protein: CASSVSPGGDDYTF. The DNA sequence is given as TGTGCCAGTAGCGTTAGTCCCGGCGGCGATGACTACACCTTC. The chain is made from TRBV11-3 and TRBJ1-2, with no D gene named confidently. V sheds 9 bases and J sheds 10 bases, leaving 24 bases between their ends. The CDR3 holds 14 amino acids from the cysteine to the phenylalanine. Only the CDR3 region is kept as DNA, spanning 42 bases read in frame from base 1. CDR1 is given as SGHNT and CDR2 as YENEEA, both from the germline V gene.